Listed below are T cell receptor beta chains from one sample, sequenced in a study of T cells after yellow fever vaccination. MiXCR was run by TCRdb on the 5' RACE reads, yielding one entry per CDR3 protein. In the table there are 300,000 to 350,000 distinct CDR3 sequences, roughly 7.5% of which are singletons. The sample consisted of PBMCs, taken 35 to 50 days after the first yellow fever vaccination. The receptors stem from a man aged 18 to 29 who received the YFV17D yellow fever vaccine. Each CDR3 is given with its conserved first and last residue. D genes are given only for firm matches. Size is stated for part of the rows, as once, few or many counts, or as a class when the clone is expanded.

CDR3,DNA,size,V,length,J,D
CATSGLRDPKYQLPHNTGELFF,TGTGCCACCAGTGGTCTCCGGGACCCCAAATACCAACTACCTCATAACACCGGGGAGCTGTTTTTT,NA,TRBV24-1,22,TRBJ2-2,NA
CASSLGTSGGAIETQYF,TGTGCCAGCAGCTTAGGGACTAGCGGGGGGGCTATTGAGACCCAGTACTTC,few,TRBV7-2,17,TRBJ2-5,TRBD2
CASSLMLRGGEKLFF,TGTGCCAGCAGCTTAATGTTGCGGGGGGGTGAAAAACTGTTTTTT,few,TRBV7-2,15,TRBJ1-4,NA
CSSKNEQFF,TGCAGCTCCAAAAATGAGCAGTTCTTC,few,TRBV29-1,9,TRBJ2-1,NA
CASSVDGATDTQYF,TGTGCCAGCAGCGTAGATGGGGCAACAGATACGCAGTATTTT,NA,TRBV9,14,TRBJ2-3,NA
CASSQVGSGTSDTQYF,TGCGCCAGCAGCCAAGTTGGGTCGGGGACCTCAGATACGCAGTATTTT,NA,TRBV4-3,16,TRBJ2-3,NA
CASSPYGQGMKNIQYF,TGTGCCAGCAGCCCATACGGACAGGGTATGAAAAACATTCAGTACTTC,few,TRBV7-8,16,TRBJ2-4,TRBD1
CASSFSSGGANIGETQYF,TGTGCCAGCAGTTTCTCTAGCGGGGGGGCAAATATCGGAGAGACCCAGTACTTC,few,TRBV12-3/TRBV12-4,18,TRBJ2-5,TRBD2
CDSSTSPGGAGETQYF,TGCGACAGCAGTACCTCTCCCGGGGGGGCCGGGGAGACCCAGTACTTC,NA,TRBV5-1,16,TRBJ2-5,TRBD2
CSVVGRAVDEQFF,TGCAGCGTTGTGGGTAGGGCGGTCGATGAGCAGTTCTTC,few,TRBV29-1,13,TRBJ2-1,NA
CASSKGIDEKLFF,TGCGCCAGCAGCAAGGGGATAGATGAAAAACTGTTTTTT,NA,TRBV4-1,13,TRBJ1-4,NA
CASSYSERGSEQFF,TGTGCCAGCAGTTACTCGGAGCGGGGCAGTGAGCAGTTCTTC,few,TRBV6-5,14,TRBJ2-1,TRBD2
CASSQDTSREKLFF,TGTGCCAGCAGCCAGGACACATCGCGTGAAAAACTGTTTTTT,many,TRBV14,14,TRBJ1-4,NA
CASSQTRGRLDTQYF,TGCGCCAGCAGCCAGACCCGAGGACGCCTAGATACGCAGTATTTT,NA,TRBV4-1,15,TRBJ2-3,NA
CASSLDSGGWRQPQHF,TGTGCCAGCAGCTTAGATTCGGGGGGTTGGCGACAGCCCCAGCATTTT,NA,TRBV7-2,16,TRBJ1-5,NA
CASSLEQGWVQETQYF,TGTGCCAGCAGCTTAGAACAGGGGTGGGTCCAAGAGACCCAGTACTTC,few,TRBV7-2,16,TRBJ2-5,TRBD1
CATSPRDSGSEDGGELFF,TGTGCCACCAGCCCTAGGGACAGCGGTTCTGAAGATGGCGGGGAGCTGTTTTTT,few,TRBV24-1,18,TRBJ2-2,TRBD1
CSVVPGPMGYEQYF,TGCAGCGTTGTGCCGGGACCCATGGGCTACGAGCAGTACTTC,NA,TRBV29-1,14,TRBJ2-7,NA
CASSFTGLGTDTQYF,TGCGCCAGCAGCTTCACCGGCCTCGGCACAGATACGCAGTATTTT,few,TRBV5-1,15,TRBJ2-3,NA
CASRLTRERSSNEQFF,TGTGCCAGCAGACTAACCAGGGAGAGGTCAAGCAATGAGCAGTTCTTC,NA,TRBV6-2/TRBV6-3,16,TRBJ2-1,NA
CSASRGGEFF,TGCAGTGCTAGTAGAGGCGGGGAGTTCTTC,NA,TRBV20-1,10,TRBJ2-1,NA
CATKGQRGIGNTQYF,TGTGCAACCAAGGGGCAGCGGGGTATTGGGAATACGCAGTATTTT,NA,TRBV12-3/TRBV12-4,15,TRBJ2-3,TRBD2
CASSPLTSFRRTQYF,TGTGCCAGCAGCCCCTTGACTAGCTTTCGGAGGACCCAGTACTTC,few,TRBV3-1,15,TRBJ2-5,TRBD2
CTSRAGTLNQETQYF,TGTACCAGCAGGGCCGGGACACTGAACCAAGAGACCCAGTACTTC,NA,TRBV6-1,15,TRBJ2-5,NA
CASSPSTEAFF,TGTGCCAGCAGTCCGAGCACTGAAGCTTTCTTT,few,TRBV3-1,11,TRBJ1-1,NA
CASSTMGDGNTEAFF,TGTGCCAGCAGCACCATGGGGGACGGGAACACTGAAGCTTTCTTT,few,TRBV5-8,15,TRBJ1-1,NA
CSVEGDPPRIVNQPQHF,TGCAGCGTTGAAGGGGATCCCCCCCGTATCGTCAATCAGCCCCAGCATTTT,few,TRBV29-1,17,TRBJ1-5,NA
CASSNPHIGTTPLSVSDTQYF,TGTGCCAGCAGCAACCCCCACATTGGGACTACTCCCTTAAGCGTTTCAGATACGCAGTATTTT,few,TRBV11-2,21,TRBJ2-3,TRBD2
CASRYDRNTEAFF,TGTGCCAGCAGATATGACAGGAACACTGAAGCTTTCTTT,NA,TRBV7-2,13,TRBJ1-1,NA
CASSPSGGAGRRTEAFF,TGTGCCAGCAGCCCCAGTGGGGGCGCTGGGCGGCGGACTGAAGCTTTCTTT,NA,TRBV12-3/TRBV12-4,17,TRBJ1-1,NA
CATSDLGYNEQFF,TGTGCCACCAGTGATTTGGGGTACAATGAGCAGTTCTTC,few,TRBV24-1,13,TRBJ2-1,NA
CSARDFLAGTDTQYF,TGCAGTGCTAGAGATTTTTTAGCGGGCACAGATACGCAGTATTTT,few,TRBV20-1,15,TRBJ2-3,NA